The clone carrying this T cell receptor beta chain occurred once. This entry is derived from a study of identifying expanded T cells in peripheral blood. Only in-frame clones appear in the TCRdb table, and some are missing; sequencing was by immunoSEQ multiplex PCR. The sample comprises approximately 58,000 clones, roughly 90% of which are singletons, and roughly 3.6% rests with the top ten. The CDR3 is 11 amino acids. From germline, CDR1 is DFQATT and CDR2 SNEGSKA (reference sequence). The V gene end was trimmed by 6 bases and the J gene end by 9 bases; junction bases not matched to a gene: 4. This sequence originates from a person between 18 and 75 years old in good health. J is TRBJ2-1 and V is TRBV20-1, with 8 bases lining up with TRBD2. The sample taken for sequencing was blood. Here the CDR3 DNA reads TGCAGTGCCCAGGGACTAGTTGAGCAGTTCTTC. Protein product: CSAQGLVEQFF.